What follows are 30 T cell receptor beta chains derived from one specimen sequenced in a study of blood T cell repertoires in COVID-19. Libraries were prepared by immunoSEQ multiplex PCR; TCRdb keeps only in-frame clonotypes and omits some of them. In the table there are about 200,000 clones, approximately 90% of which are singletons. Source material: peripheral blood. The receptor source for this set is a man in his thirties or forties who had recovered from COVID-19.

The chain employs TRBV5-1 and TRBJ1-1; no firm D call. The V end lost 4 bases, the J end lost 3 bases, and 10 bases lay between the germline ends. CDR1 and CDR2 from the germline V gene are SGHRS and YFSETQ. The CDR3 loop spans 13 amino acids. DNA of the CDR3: TGCGCCAGCAGCATGGACCGAGACACTGAAGCTTTCTTT. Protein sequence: CASSMDRDTEAFF.

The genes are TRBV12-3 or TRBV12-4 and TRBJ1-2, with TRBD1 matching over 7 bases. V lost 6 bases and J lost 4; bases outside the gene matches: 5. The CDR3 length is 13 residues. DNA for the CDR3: TGTGCCAGCAGCCCGGGACAGCCCTATGGCTACACCTTC. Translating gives CASSPGQPYGYTF.

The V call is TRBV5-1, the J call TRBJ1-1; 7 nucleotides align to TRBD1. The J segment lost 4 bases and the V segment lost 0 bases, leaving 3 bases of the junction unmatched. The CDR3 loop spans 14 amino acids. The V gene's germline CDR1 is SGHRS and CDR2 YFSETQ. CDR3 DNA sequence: TGCGCCAGCAGCTTGGGGGGGACAGTCACTGAAGCTTTCTTT. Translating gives CASSLGGTVTEAFF. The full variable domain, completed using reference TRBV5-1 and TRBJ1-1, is KAGVTQTPRYLIKTRGQQVTLSCSPISGHRSVSWYQQTPGQGLQFLFEYFSETQRNKGNFPGRFSGRQFSNSRSEMNVSTLELGDSALYLCASSLGGTVTEAFFGQGTRLTVV.

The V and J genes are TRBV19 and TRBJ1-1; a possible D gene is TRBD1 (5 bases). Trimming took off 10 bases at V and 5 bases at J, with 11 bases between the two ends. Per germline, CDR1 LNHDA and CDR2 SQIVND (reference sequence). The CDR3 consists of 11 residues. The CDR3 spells CAIQGGTEAFF. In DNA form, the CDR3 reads TGTGCCATTCAGGGAGGAACTGAAGCTTTCTTT.

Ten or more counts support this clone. The CDR3 region has the DNA TGTGCCAGCAGTCGACTAGCGGGGATGTACGAGCAGTACTTC. It is translated as CASSRLAGMYEQYF. The chain combines TRBV6-2 or TRBV6-3 with TRBJ2-7; TRBD2 aligns across 11 bases. CDR3 size: 14 residues. CDR1 and CDR2 from the germline V gene are MNHEY and SVGEGT. Losses at the gene ends were 5 bases for V and 4 bases for J; bases not matched to a gene: 4.

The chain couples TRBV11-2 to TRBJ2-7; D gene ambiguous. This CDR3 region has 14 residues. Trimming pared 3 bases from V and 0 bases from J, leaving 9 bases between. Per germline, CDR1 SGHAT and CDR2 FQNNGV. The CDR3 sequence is CASSFLESSYEQYF. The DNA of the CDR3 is TGTGCCAGCAGCTTCTTAGAAAGCTCCTACGAGCAGTACTTC.

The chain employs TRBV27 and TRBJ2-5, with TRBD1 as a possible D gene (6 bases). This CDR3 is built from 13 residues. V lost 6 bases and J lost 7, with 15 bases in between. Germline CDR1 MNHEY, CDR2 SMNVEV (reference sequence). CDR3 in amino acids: CASSRDTMGTQYF. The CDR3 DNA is TGTGCCAGCAGCCGGGACACTATGGGGACCCAGTACTTC.

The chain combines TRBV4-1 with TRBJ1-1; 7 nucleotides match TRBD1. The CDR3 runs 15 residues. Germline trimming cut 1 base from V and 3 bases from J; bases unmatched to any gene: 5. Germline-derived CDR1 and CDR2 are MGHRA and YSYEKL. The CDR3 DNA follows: TGCGCCAGCAGCCAAGGTGGACAGGCGGACACTGAAGCTTTCTTT. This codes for CASSQGGQADTEAFF.

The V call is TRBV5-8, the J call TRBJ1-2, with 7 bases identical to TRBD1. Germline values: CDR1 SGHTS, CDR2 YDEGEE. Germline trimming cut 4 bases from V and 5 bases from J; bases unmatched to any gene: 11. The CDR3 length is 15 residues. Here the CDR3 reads CASSEVGQDWYGYTF. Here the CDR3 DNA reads TGTGCCAGCAGCGAAGTAGGACAGGATTGGTATGGCTACACCTTC. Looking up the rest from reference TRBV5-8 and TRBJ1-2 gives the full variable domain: EAGVTQSPTHLIKTRGQQATLRCSPISGHTSVYWYQQALGLGLQFLLWYDEGEERNRGNFPPRFSGRQFPNYSSELNVNALELEDSALYLCASSEVGQDWYGYTFGSGTRLTVV.

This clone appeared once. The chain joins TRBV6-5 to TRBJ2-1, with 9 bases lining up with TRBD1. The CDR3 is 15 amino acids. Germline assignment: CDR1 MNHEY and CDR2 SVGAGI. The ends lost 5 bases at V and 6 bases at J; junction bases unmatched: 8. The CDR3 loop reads CASSRVGTGINEQFF. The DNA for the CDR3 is TGTGCCAGCAGTCGCGTAGGGACAGGGATCAATGAGCAGTTCTTC.

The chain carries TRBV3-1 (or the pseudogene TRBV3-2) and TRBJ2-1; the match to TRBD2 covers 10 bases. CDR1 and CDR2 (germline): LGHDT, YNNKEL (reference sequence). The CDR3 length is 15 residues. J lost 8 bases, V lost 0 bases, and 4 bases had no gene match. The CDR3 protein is CASSQDTSGEDEQFF. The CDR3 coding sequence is TGTGCCAGCAGCCAAGACACTAGCGGGGAGGATGAGCAGTTCTTC.

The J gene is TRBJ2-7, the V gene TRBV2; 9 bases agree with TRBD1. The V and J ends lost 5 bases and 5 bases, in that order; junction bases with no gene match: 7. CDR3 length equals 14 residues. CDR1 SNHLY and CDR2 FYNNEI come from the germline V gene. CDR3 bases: TGTGCCAGCAGTTCCTGGACAGGGGTCCACGAGCAGTACTTC. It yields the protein CASSSWTGVHEQYF.

CDR3 loop: CASSEVINTGELFF. CDR3 coding DNA: TGTGCCAGCAGTGAAGTCATCAACACCGGGGAGCTGTTTTTT. V is TRBV2 and J is TRBJ2-2; D not certain. This CDR3 comprises 14 residues. V was shortened by 1 base and J by 2 bases, with 5 bases between the two germline ends. Per the germline V gene, CDR1 is SNHLY and CDR2 is FYNNEI. Complete variable domain (other parts from reference TRBV2 and TRBJ2-2): EPEVTQTPSHQVTQMGQEVILRCVPISNHLYFYWYRQILGQKVEFLVSFYNNEISEKSEIFDDQFSVERPDGSNFTLKIRSTKLEDSAMYFCASSEVINTGELFFGEGSRLTVL.

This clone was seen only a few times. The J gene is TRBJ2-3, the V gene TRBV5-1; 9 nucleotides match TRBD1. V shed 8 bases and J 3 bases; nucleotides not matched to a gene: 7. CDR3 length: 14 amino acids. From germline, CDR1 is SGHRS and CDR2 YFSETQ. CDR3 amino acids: CASRGTGKTDTQYF. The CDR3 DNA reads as TGCGCCAGTCGGGGGACAGGGAAGACAGATACGCAGTATTTT.

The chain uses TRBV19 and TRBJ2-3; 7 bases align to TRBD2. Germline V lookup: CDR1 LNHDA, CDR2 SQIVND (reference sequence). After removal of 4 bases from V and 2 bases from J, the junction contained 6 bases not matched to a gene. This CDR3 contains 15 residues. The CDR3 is CASSTTSGDTDTQYF. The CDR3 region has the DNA TGTGCCAGTAGTACCACCAGCGGGGACACAGATACGCAGTATTTT.

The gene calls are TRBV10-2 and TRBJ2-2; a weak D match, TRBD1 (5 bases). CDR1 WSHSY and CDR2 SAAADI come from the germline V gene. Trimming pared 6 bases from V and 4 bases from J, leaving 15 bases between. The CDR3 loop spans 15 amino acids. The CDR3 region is CASRWQGEITGELFF. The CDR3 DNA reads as TGCGCCAGCAGGTGGCAGGGCGAAATCACCGGGGAGCTGTTTTTT.

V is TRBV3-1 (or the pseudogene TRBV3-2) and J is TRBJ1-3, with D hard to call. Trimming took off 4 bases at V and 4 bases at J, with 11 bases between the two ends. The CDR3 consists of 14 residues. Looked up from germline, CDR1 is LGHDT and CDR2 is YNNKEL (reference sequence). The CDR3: CASSPRLSGNTIYF. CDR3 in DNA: TGTGCCAGCAGCCCCCGGTTAAGCGGAAACACCATATATTTT.

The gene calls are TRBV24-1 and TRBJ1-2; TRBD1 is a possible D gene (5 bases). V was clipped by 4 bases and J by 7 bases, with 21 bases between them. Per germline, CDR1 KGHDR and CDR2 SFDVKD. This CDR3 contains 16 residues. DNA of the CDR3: TGTGCCACCAGTGACCACCGGGACCAATGGGGAGGTGGCTACACCTTC. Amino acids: CATSDHRDQWGGGYTF.

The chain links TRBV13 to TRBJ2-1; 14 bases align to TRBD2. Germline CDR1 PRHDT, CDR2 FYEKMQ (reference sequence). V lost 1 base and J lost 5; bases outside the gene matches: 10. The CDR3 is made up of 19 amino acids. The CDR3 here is CASSLVWTSGGRRHNEQFF. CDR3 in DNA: TGTGCCAGCAGCTTAGTATGGACTAGCGGGGGGCGCCGACACAATGAGCAGTTCTTC.

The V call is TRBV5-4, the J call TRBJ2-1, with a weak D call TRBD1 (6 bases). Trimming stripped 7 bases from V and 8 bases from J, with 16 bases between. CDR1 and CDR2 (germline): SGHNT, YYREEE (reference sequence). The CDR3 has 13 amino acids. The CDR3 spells CASFPQGYDEQFF. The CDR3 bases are TGTGCCAGCTTCCCACAGGGTTACGATGAGCAGTTCTTC.

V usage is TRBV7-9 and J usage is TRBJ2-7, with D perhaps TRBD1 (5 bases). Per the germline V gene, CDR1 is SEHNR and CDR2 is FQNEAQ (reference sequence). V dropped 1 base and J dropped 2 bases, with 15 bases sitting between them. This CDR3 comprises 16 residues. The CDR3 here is CASSLDRRAGTYEQYF. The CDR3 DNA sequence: TGTGCCAGCAGCTTAGATCGCAGGGCAGGCACCTACGAGCAGTACTTC.

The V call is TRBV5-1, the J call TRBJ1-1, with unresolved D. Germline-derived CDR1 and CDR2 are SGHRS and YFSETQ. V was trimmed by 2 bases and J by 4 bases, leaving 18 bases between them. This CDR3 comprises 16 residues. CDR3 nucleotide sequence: TGCGCCAGCAGCTTAAGGAATACGAGGGAAGGCACTGAAGCTTTCTTT. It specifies CASSLRNTREGTEAFF. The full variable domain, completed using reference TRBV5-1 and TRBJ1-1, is KAGVTQTPRYLIKTRGQQVTLSCSPISGHRSVSWYQQTPGQGLQFLFEYFSETQRNKGNFPGRFSGRQFSNSRSEMNVSTLELGDSALYLCASSLRNTREGTEAFFGQGTRLTVV.

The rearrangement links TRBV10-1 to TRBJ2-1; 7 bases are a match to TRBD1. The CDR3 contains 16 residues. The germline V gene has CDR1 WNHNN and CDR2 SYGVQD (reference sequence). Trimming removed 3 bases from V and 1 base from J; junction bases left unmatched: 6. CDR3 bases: TGCGCCAGCAGTGATCCGGGACAGCGATCCTACAATGAGCAGTTCTTC. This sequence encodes CASSDPGQRSYNEQFF.

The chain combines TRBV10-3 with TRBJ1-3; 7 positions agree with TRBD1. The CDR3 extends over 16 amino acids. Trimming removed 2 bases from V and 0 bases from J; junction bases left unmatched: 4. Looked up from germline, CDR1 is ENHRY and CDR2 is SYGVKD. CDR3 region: CAISEGQAFSGNTIYF. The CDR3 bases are TGTGCCATCAGTGAGGGACAGGCCTTCTCTGGAAACACCATATATTTT.

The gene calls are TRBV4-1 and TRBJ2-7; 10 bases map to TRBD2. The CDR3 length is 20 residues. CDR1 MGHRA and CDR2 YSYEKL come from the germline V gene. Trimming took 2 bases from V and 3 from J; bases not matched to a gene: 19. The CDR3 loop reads CASSQRERLAGEEHYYEQYF. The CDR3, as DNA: TGCGCCAGCAGCCAAAGGGAGAGGCTAGCGGGGGAAGAACACTACTACGAGCAGTACTTC.

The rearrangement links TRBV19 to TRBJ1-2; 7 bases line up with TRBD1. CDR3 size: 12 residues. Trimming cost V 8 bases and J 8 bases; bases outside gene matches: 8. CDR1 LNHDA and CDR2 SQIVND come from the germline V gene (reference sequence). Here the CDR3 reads CASLGQPMGYTF. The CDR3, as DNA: TGTGCCAGTCTGGGACAGCCGATGGGCTACACCTTC.

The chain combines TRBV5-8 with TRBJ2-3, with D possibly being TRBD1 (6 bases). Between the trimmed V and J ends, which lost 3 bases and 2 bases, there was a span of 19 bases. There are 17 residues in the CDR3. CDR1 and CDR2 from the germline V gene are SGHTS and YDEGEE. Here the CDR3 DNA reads TGTGCCAGCAGCTCTCGGACCAATCAGGGGTACACAGATACGCAGTATTTT. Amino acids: CASSSRTNQGYTDTQYF. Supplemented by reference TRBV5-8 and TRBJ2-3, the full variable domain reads EAGVTQSPTHLIKTRGQQATLRCSPISGHTSVYWYQQALGLGLQFLLWYDEGEERNRGNFPPRFSGRQFPNYSSELNVNALELEDSALYLCASSSRTNQGYTDTQYFGPGTRLTVL.

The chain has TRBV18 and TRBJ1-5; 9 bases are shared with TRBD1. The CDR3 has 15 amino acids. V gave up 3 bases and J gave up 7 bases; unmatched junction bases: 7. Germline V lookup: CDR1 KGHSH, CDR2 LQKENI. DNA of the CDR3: TGTGCCAGCTCACCGGGACAGGGTGGTGTACAGCCCCAGCATTTT. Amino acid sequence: CASSPGQGGVQPQHF.

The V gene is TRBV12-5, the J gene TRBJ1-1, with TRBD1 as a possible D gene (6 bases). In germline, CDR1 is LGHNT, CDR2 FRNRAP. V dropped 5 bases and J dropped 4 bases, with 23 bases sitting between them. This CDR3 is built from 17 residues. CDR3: CASGPGASVDSLTEAFF. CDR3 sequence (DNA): TGTGCTAGTGGTCCAGGGGCCTCTGTGGACTCCCTCACTGAAGCTTTCTTT.

CDR3 DNA: TGTGCCACCAGCAGCCCTAAACCCCGGGGGGCGGGGACAGATACGCAGTATTTT. Its translation: CATSSPKPRGAGTDTQYF. This sequence joins TRBV15 and TRBJ2-3, with D perhaps matching TRBD2 (7 bases). Trimming took 3 bases from V and 3 from J, leaving 22 bases between them. The CDR3 loop spans 18 amino acids. Germline V CDR1 and CDR2: LNHNV, YYDKDF (reference sequence).